This entry lists 26 T cell receptor beta chains sequenced from one sample in a study of CD8+CD57+ T cells in acquired aplastic anemia. For CDR3 and TCR beta VDJ profiling, genomic DNA was the template used. Each CDR3 protein gets one entry after TCRdb re-called the reads with MiXCR. The sample includes about 110,000 distinct CDR3 sequences, roughly 51% seen only once; the top ten take around a third. The sample taken for sequencing was sorted CD4+, CD8+, or CD8+CD57+ T cells (not recorded which) from PBMCs. The receptors were sampled from a human donor in good health, serving as a control.

J is TRBJ2-7 and V is TRBV6-5, with 8 nucleotides matching TRBD2. The CDR3 length is 13 residues. Germline V gene lookup returns CDR1 MNHEY and CDR2 SVGAGI. V shed 4 bases, J shed 7 bases, and the junction held 6 bases outside the gene matches. The CDR3 loop is CASSLNQRGEQYF. CDR3 in DNA: TGTGCCAGCAGTTTAAACCAGCGGGGGGAGCAGTACTTC.

This sequence joins TRBV4-2 and TRBJ2-7; 9 bases match TRBD1. The V segment lost 0 bases and the J segment 3 bases; nucleotides outside the gene matches: 9. The germline V gene encodes CDR1 LGHNA and CDR2 YNFKEQ. The CDR3 has 17 residues. In DNA form, the CDR3 reads TGTGCCAGCAGCCAAGAAGGTGGGACAGGGCGAGGCTACGAGCAGTACTTC. Translation gives CASSQEGGTGRGYEQYF.

In this sample, this clonotype is medium-sized. The CDR3 sequence: CATSRGRRGEQYF. The CDR3 DNA reads TGTGCCACCAGCAGAGGCAGGCGGGGCGAGCAGTACTTC. V usage is TRBV15 and J usage is TRBJ2-7; perhaps TRBD2 as D (6 bases). CDR3 length: 13 amino acids. CDR1 and CDR2 from the germline V gene are LNHNV and YYDKDF (reference sequence). The V and J ends lost 1 base and 6 bases respectively, with 10 bases between them.

The chain employs TRBV29-1 and TRBJ2-3; D could derive from TRBD1 or TRBD2 (6 bases each). Trimming shortened V by 1 base and J by 1 base, and 12 bases separated the two germline ends. The CDR3 consists of 15 residues. Germline CDR1 SQVTM, CDR2 ANQGSEA. CDR3 nucleotides: TGCAGCGTTGAAGGGGAGAGGGGGGGCACAGATACGCAGTATTTT. The encoded protein is CSVEGERGGTDTQYF.

DNA of the CDR3: TGCAGTGCTGGAAGGGACCAAGGCCAGCATTTT. Translated, it gives CSAGRDQGQHF. The chain combines TRBV20-1 with TRBJ1-5; D may be TRBD1 (5 bases). The germline V gene has CDR1 DFQATT and CDR2 SNEGSKA (reference sequence). The CDR3 is 11 amino acids. Trimming removed 5 bases from V and 12 bases from J, with 14 bases in between.

The V gene is TRBV9, the J gene TRBJ1-1; D is ambiguous. The V end lost 4 bases, the J end lost 4 bases, and 8 bases lay between the germline ends. Germline CDR1 SGDLS, CDR2 YYNGEE. The CDR3 consists of 12 residues. In DNA form, the CDR3 reads TGTGCCAGCAGCCCAGAGGGCACTGAAGCTTTCTTT. This encodes CASSPEGTEAFF.

This CDR3 is CASSVGNIQYF. In DNA form, the CDR3 reads TGTGCCAGCAGCGTAGGAAACATTCAGTACTTC. The chain combines TRBV9 with TRBJ2-4; D ambiguous. The CDR3 is made up of 11 amino acids. V lost 0 bases, J lost 6 bases, and 1 base lay in between. Germline CDR1 SGDLS, CDR2 YYNGEE.

This clonotype was detected ten times or more. This rearrangement joins TRBV15 to TRBJ1-1; a possible D gene is TRBD1 (5 bases). Germline CDR1 LNHNV, CDR2 YYDKDF (reference sequence). V lost 3 bases, J lost 6 bases, and 11 bases lay in between. This CDR3 is built from 13 residues. CDR3: CATSSTGYPEAFF. The CDR3 DNA reads as TGTGCCACCAGCAGTACAGGATACCCTGAAGCTTTCTTT.

The chain uses TRBV19 and TRBJ1-2, with 7 bases lining up with TRBD1. The CDR3 totals 13 residues. The V and J ends lost 4 bases and 3 bases, in that order; junction bases with no gene match: 2. Germline CDR1 is LNHDA and CDR2 is SQIVND (reference sequence). The CDR3 spells CASSTGQYYGYTF. CDR3 DNA sequence: TGTGCCAGTAGTACGGGACAGTACTATGGCTACACCTTC. Full variable domain (outside the CDR3, taken from reference TRBV19 and TRBJ1-2): DGGITQSPKYLFRKEGQNVTLSCEQNLNHDAMYWYRQDPGQGLRLIYYSQIVNDFQKGDIAEGYSVSREKKESFPLTVTSAQKNPTAFYLCASSTGQYYGYTFGSGTRLTVV.

In its sample, this clonotype was seen many times. In nucleotides, the CDR3 is TGTGCCAGCAGCTTGGGGCCCTATAGCAATCAGCCCCAGCATTTT. It codes for CASSLGPYSNQPQHF. The chain has TRBV5-6 and TRBJ1-5; D unclear. V was cut by 0 bases and J by 0 bases, with 7 bases left in between. The germline CDR1 and CDR2 sequences are SGHDT and YYEEEE. This CDR3 comprises 15 residues.

This clonotype was counted many times. The chain employs TRBV7-6 and TRBJ2-5; D is uncertain. Trimming removed 5 bases from V and 5 bases from J, with 18 bases in between. Germline V gene sequence: CDR1 SGHVS, CDR2 FNYEAQ. The CDR3 contains 15 residues. In DNA form, the CDR3 reads TGTGCCAGCAGCCCCTCTACTATGTTTTCTGAGACCCAGTACTTC. It yields the protein CASSPSTMFSETQYF.

In this sample, this clonotype turned up many times. The V call is TRBV4-3, the J call TRBJ1-3, with D unresolved. CDR1 and CDR2 (germline): LGHNA, YSLEER. Between the trimmed V and J ends, which lost 0 bases and 0 bases, there was a span of 9 bases. The CDR3 loop spans 16 amino acids. The CDR3 here is CASSQDSTFSGNTIYF. Written as DNA, the CDR3 is TGCGCCAGCAGCCAAGATTCGACTTTCTCTGGAAACACCATATATTTT.

CDR3 sequence reads: CASTATDYGYTF. The CDR3 nucleotides are TGTGCCAGCACCGCGACAGATTATGGCTACACCTTC. The V gene is TRBV9, the J gene TRBJ1-2, with TRBD1 as a possible D gene (5 bases). The V and J ends lost 6 bases and 5 bases respectively, with 11 bases between them. Germline loops: CDR1 SGDLS, CDR2 YYNGEE. The CDR3 length is 12 residues.

This sequence joins TRBV5-4 and TRBJ2-7; 7 nucleotides match TRBD1. The CDR3 consists of 17 residues. The V segment lost 0 bases and the J segment 5 bases; nucleotides outside the gene matches: 14. Germline V gene sequence: CDR1 SGHNT, CDR2 YYREEE (reference sequence). The CDR3 sequence is CASSLVWGRGIKNEQYF. DNA of the CDR3: TGTGCCAGCAGCTTGGTGTGGGGCAGGGGGATCAAAAACGAGCAGTACTTC. Using reference TRBV5-4 and TRBJ2-7 for the parts outside the CDR3, the full variable domain is ETGVTQSPTHLIKTRGQQVTLRCSSQSGHNTVSWYQQALGQGPQFIFQYYREEENGRGNFPPRFSGLQFPNYSSELNVNALELDDSALYLCASSLVWGRGIKNEQYFGPGTRLTVT.

This sequence joins TRBV5-4 and TRBJ1-2; TRBD1 is a possible D gene (5 bases). Germline CDR1 is SGHNT and CDR2 is YYREEE (reference sequence). This CDR3 region has 14 residues. Trimming shortened V by 4 bases and J by 1 base, and 11 bases separated the two germline ends. CDR3 sequence (DNA): TGTGCCAGCAGCCGTCGGGACGTTAACTATGGCTACACCTTC. Its translation is CASSRRDVNYGYTF.

This clonotype was counted ten times or more. V is TRBV9 and J is TRBJ2-3, with TRBD1 identical over 10 bases. Germline values: CDR1 SGDLS, CDR2 YYNGEE. The CDR3 loop spans 15 amino acids. Trimming cost V 0 bases and J 7 bases; bases outside gene matches: 5. The CDR3 spells CASSVEGTGVYTQYF. As DNA, the CDR3 is TGTGCCAGCAGCGTAGAAGGGACAGGGGTCTATACGCAGTATTTT.

This clonotype has only a few counts. This chain links TRBV12-3 or TRBV12-4 with TRBJ2-2; the D gene is possibly TRBD2 (6 bases). The germline V and J ends were trimmed by 5 bases and 3 bases, with 10 bases remaining between them. The CDR3 spans 14 residues. Here the CDR3 DNA reads TGTGCCAGCAGTAGGCGGGGTTACACCGGGGAGCTGTTTTTT. Translating gives CASSRRGYTGELFF.

This clonotype has a count of ten or more. The J gene is TRBJ1-5, the V gene TRBV9, with a weak D call TRBD1 (5 bases). Germline V gene sequence: CDR1 SGDLS, CDR2 YYNGEE. The CDR3 has 14 amino acids. The germline V and J ends were trimmed by 4 bases and 1 base, with 9 bases remaining between them. This CDR3 reads CASSPGGSNQPQHF. The CDR3 DNA reads as TGTGCCAGCAGCCCCGGGGGGAGCAATCAGCCCCAGCATTTT.

The J gene is TRBJ2-7, the V gene TRBV2; D ambiguous. Germline CDR1 and CDR2: SNHLY and FYNNEI. Trimming took off 4 bases at V and 0 bases at J, with 7 bases between the two ends. The CDR3 length is 13 residues. CDR3 loop: CASSGEPSYEQYV. The DNA for the CDR3 is TGTGCCAGCAGTGGGGAACCCTCCTACGAGCAGTACGTC.

This clonotype has more than one count but fewer than ten. This chain connects TRBV29-1 to TRBJ1-2, with 7 bases fitting TRBD1. Germline trimming cut 7 bases from V and 7 bases from J; bases unmatched to any gene: 9. The CDR3 consists of 12 residues. The germline V gene encodes CDR1 SQVTM and CDR2 ANQGSEA. As DNA, the CDR3 is TGCAGCGCGTCCGGGACAGTTGGTGGCTACACCTTC. Its protein is CSASGTVGGYTF.

This clonotype occurred many times. V gene TRBV4-1 combines with J gene TRBJ2-7; 7 bases map to TRBD1. The ends lost 5 bases at V and 7 bases at J; junction bases unmatched: 8. Looked up from germline, CDR1 is MGHRA and CDR2 is YSYEKL. There are 13 residues in the CDR3. DNA for the CDR3: TGCGCCAGCAGCACCCAGGACAGGAAAGAGCAGTACTTC. Its protein product is CASSTQDRKEQYF.

This chain joins TRBV20-1 and TRBJ2-7; 8 bases are shared with TRBD1. The CDR3 sequence is 12 residues long. Trimming at V came to 5 bases and at J to 7 bases, leaving 7 bases not matched to a gene. Germline V gives CDR1 DFQATT, CDR2 SNEGSKA (reference sequence). CDR3 nucleotide sequence: TGCAGTGCTTACAGGGGGGTGGGGGAGCAGTACTTC. It specifies CSAYRGVGEQYF.

The chain couples TRBV13 to TRBJ2-7; unclear D gene. Germline V CDR1 and CDR2: PRHDT, FYEKMQ (reference sequence). The CDR3 runs to 13 residues. V was cut by 1 base and J by 6 bases, with 10 bases left in between. The CDR3 loop is CASSLVNGPEQYF. CDR3 in DNA: TGTGCCAGCAGCTTAGTTAACGGGCCCGAGCAGTACTTC.

This clonotype was detected ten times or more. V gene TRBV6-4 combines with J gene TRBJ1-2, with TRBD1 as a possible D gene (6 bases). CDR3 length: 13 amino acids. Trimming removed 0 bases at V and 7 bases at J, with 9 bases between. CDR1 MRHNA and CDR2 SNTAGT come from the germline V gene. The CDR3 bases are TGTGCCAGCAGTGACTCCAACAGGGTTGGCTACACCTTC. It yields the protein CASSDSNRVGYTF.

As regards this clonotype: An end of the junction does not agree with germline; a read error may underlie this. The chain joins TRBV11-2 to TRBJ2-7, with 12 bases that match TRBD2. CDR1 and CDR2 from the germline V gene are SGHAT and FQNNGV. The CDR3 totals 17 residues. As DNA, the CDR3 is TGTGCCAGCAGCTTAGAACCGGCTAGCGGGGGGGCCTATGAGCAGTACTTC. Translated, it gives CASSLEPASGGAYEQYF.

This chain connects TRBV29-1 to TRBJ2-7; D gene ambiguous. The CDR3 totals 11 residues. Deletions cut 6 bases from V and 6 bases from J, with 12 bases between. Germline lookup yields CDR1 SQVTM and CDR2 ANQGSEA. The CDR3 loop is CSVATIGEQYF. Here the CDR3 DNA reads TGCAGCGTCGCCACGATTGGCGAGCAGTACTTC.